Shown below are 24 T cell receptor beta chains from a single sample sequenced in a study. TCRdb redid the calling of the 5' RACE reads with MiXCR, one entry per CDR3 protein. Among some 45,000 distinct CDR3 sequences, 28% were seen once, and the ten largest hold roughly 2%. Sequencing used naive CD4+ T cells sorted from blood. Subset in this sample: naive CD4+ T cells, CD4+CD45RA+CD25-. The receptors stem from a female donor with breast cancer.

This sequence joins TRBV7-9 and TRBJ2-7; no reliable D call. The germline gives CDR1 SEHNR, CDR2 FQNEAQ (reference sequence). V lost 0 bases to trimming and J lost 7 bases, with 10 bases between them. The CDR3 covers 13 residues. DNA of the CDR3: TGTGCCAGCAGCTTAGCACCCTACCGGGAGCAGTACTTC. Protein sequence: CASSLAPYREQYF.

The genes are TRBV7-2 and TRBJ1-2; D gene ambiguous. Germline CDR1 SGHTA, CDR2 FQGNSA. Trimming took off 1 base at V and 5 bases at J, with 11 bases between the two ends. The CDR3 has 14 amino acids. The CDR3 sequence: CASSLGPQTYGYTF. Written as DNA, the CDR3 is TGTGCCAGCAGCTTAGGGCCCCAGACTTATGGCTACACCTTC. Complete variable domain (other parts from reference TRBV7-2 and TRBJ1-2): GAGVSQSPSNKVTEKGKDVELRCDPISGHTALYWYRQSLGQGLEFLIYFQGNSAPDKSGLPSDRFSAERTGGSVSTLTIQRTQQEDSAVYLCASSLGPQTYGYTFGSGTRLTVV.

The rearrangement joins TRBV5-1 to TRBJ2-1; TRBD1 aligns across 8 bases. V was clipped by 8 bases and J by 7 bases; unmatched bases: 11. The CDR3 has 14 residues. In germline, CDR1 is SGHRS, CDR2 YFSETQ. This chain's CDR3 is CASTIRGLTNEQFF. Here the CDR3 DNA reads TGCGCCAGTACGATCAGGGGGCTAACGAATGAGCAGTTCTTC.

The rearrangement uses TRBV7-6 and TRBJ2-3; D might be TRBD1 (6 bases). The ends were cut back, 5 bases at V and 2 bases at J, with 11 bases in the middle. The CDR3 has 14 residues. CDR1 SGHVS and CDR2 FNYEAQ come from the germline V gene. DNA for the CDR3: TGTGCCAGCAGCCCAACAGGGTTCACAGATACGCAGTATTTT. Protein product: CASSPTGFTDTQYF. Looking up the rest from reference TRBV7-6 and TRBJ2-3 gives the full variable domain: GAGVSQSPRYKVTKRGQDVALRCDPISGHVSLYWYRQALGQGPEFLTYFNYEAQQDKSGLPNDRFSAERPEGSISTLTIQRTEQRDSAMYRCASSPTGFTDTQYFGPGTRLTVL.

This clonotype was recorded a few times. A read error may be the cause here, since a much bigger clone is one base away. V usage is TRBV5-1 and J usage is TRBJ1-1; D is ambiguous. Per the germline V gene, CDR1 is SGHRS and CDR2 is YFSETQ. The CDR3 has 13 amino acids. This CDR3 is CDSSFAGMTEAFF. In DNA form, the CDR3 reads TGCGACAGCAGCTTCGCGGGGATGACTGAAGCTTTCTTT.

The chain is built from TRBV5-1 and TRBJ1-1, with a tentative D call TRBD1 (6 bases). Germline assignment: CDR1 SGHRS and CDR2 YFSETQ. The CDR3 spans 14 residues. V was clipped by 1 base and J by 5 bases, with 12 bases between them. CDR3 in amino acids: CASSLYGGGTEAFF. DNA of the CDR3: TGCGCCAGCAGCTTGTATGGGGGCGGGACTGAAGCTTTCTTT.

This clonotype turned up a few times. V gene TRBV7-9 combines with J gene TRBJ2-7, with D possibly matching TRBD1 (6 bases). The CDR3 consists of 14 residues. V was pared by 5 bases and J by 12 bases, with 23 bases between. Looked up from germline, CDR1 is SEHNR and CDR2 is FQNEAQ (reference sequence). CDR3: CASSLPRDTLKPYF. Written as DNA, the CDR3 is TGTGCCAGCAGCCTCCCCCGGGACACACTAAAACCGTACTTC.

This clonotype was counted a few times. The gene calls are TRBV5-1 and TRBJ2-7; 9 positions match TRBD1. With 3 bases clipped from V and 2 bases from J, the junction kept 9 bases outside the gene matches. This CDR3 region has 16 residues. The V gene's germline CDR1 is SGHRS and CDR2 YFSETQ. This CDR3 reads CASSWTLTGGAYEQYF. CDR3 in DNA: TGCGCCAGCAGCTGGACTCTGACAGGGGGGGCCTACGAGCAGTACTTC. The full variable domain, in which reference TRBV5-1 and TRBJ2-7 provide the parts outside the CDR3, is KAGVTQTPRYLIKTRGQQVTLSCSPISGHRSVSWYQQTPGQGLQFLFEYFSETQRNKGNFPGRFSGRQFSNSRSEMNVSTLELGDSALYLCASSWTLTGGAYEQYFGPGTRLTVT.

The gene calls are TRBV4-2 and TRBJ2-1; 14 bases line up with TRBD2. Germline loops: CDR1 LGHNA, CDR2 YNFKEQ. The CDR3 spans 17 residues. The junction had 5 bases not matched to a gene; V was cut back by 0 bases and J by 7 bases. The DNA for the CDR3 is TGTGCCAGCAGCCAAGATGGGACTAGCGGGAGTCTGAATGAGCAGTTCTTC. Translated, it gives CASSQDGTSGSLNEQFF.

V and J are TRBV28 and TRBJ1-6; D uncertain. The CDR3 runs 13 residues. Between the trimmed V and J ends, which lost 8 bases and 0 bases, there was a span of 5 bases. Germline CDR1 is MDHEN and CDR2 is SYDVKM. The CDR3 spells CASLSSYNSPLHF. The CDR3 nucleotides are TGTGCCAGCTTGAGCTCCTATAATTCACCCCTCCACTTT.

This clonotype has only a few counts. This chain connects TRBV20-1 to TRBJ2-1; 12 nucleotides agree with TRBD2. The V gene's germline CDR1 is DFQATT and CDR2 SNEGSKA (reference sequence). J gave up 9 bases and V 6 bases, and 6 bases lay outside the gene matches. The CDR3 contains 13 residues. The CDR3 region is CSAHGLAGLEQFF. The DNA of the CDR3 is TGCAGTGCCCACGGACTAGCGGGACTTGAGCAGTTCTTC.

The J gene is TRBJ2-1, the V gene TRBV7-3, with 7 positions matching TRBD1. This CDR3 comprises 16 residues. The ends lost 5 bases at V and 0 bases at J; junction bases unmatched: 7. The germline gives CDR1 SGHTA, CDR2 FQGTGA. CDR3 loop: CASSPHRGSSYNEQFF. The CDR3 DNA follows: TGTGCCAGCAGCCCGCACAGGGGAAGCTCCTACAATGAGCAGTTCTTC.

The V call is TRBV11-2, the J call TRBJ2-5; TRBD2 matches 11 bases. CDR3 length: 16 amino acids. The germline V gene has CDR1 SGHAT and CDR2 FQNNGV. Unmatched junction bases numbered 1, after V lost 1 base and J lost 0 bases. Here the CDR3 DNA reads TGTGCCAGCAGCTTAGGACTAGCGGGGAACCAAGAGACCCAGTACTTC. Protein sequence: CASSLGLAGNQETQYF.

The V gene is TRBV27, the J gene TRBJ2-7; no firm D call. The length of the CDR3 is 13 residues. V dropped 9 bases and J dropped 0 bases, with 12 bases sitting between them. Germline V gene lookup returns CDR1 MNHEY and CDR2 SMNVEV (reference sequence). The CDR3 protein is CASSGGNSYEQYF. The DNA of the CDR3 is TGTGCCAGTAGTGGCGGTAACTCCTACGAGCAGTACTTC.

This chain links TRBV5-4 with TRBJ1-2; D may be TRBD1 (6 bases). Trimming removed 1 base from V and 3 bases from J, with 13 bases in between. CDR1 is SGHNT and CDR2 is YYREEE in the germline V gene (reference sequence). There are 15 residues in the CDR3. CDR3 loop: CASSLLDSTYYGYTF. In DNA, the CDR3 is TGTGCCAGCAGCTTGTTGGACAGTACCTACTATGGCTACACCTTC.

This clonotype ranks as medium-sized. The chain couples TRBV11-2 to TRBJ2-5; 8 nucleotides match TRBD2. Germline V gives CDR1 SGHAT, CDR2 FQNNGV. The CDR3 totals 14 residues. After removal of 3 bases from V and 2 bases from J, the junction contained 2 bases not matched to a gene. The CDR3 DNA follows: TGTGCCAGCAGCTTGAGCGGGGGTCAAGAGACCCAGTACTTC. Translating it yields CASSLSGGQETQYF.

This clonotype turned up a few times. V usage is TRBV6-5 and J usage is TRBJ2-1; maybe TRBD1 (6 bases). V was pared by 3 bases and J by 10 bases, with 10 bases between. The CDR3 consists of 12 residues. Germline CDR1 MNHEY, CDR2 SVGAGI. CDR3 sequence reads: CASSYLGTEQFF. In DNA, the CDR3 is TGTGCCAGCAGTTATTTAGGGACAGAGCAGTTCTTC.

The V and J genes are TRBV27 and TRBJ2-1; no clear D. The CDR3 sequence is 14 residues long. The V gene lost 3 bases and the J gene lost 4 bases, with 10 bases spanning the gap. In germline, CDR1 is MNHEY, CDR2 SMNVEV (reference sequence). CDR3 in DNA: TGTGCCAGCAGTTTGCTTGCCGGTTACAATGAGCAGTTCTTC. The encoded protein is CASSLLAGYNEQFF.

This clonotype was observed many times. The CDR3 loop reads CASTPRRGWNTGELFF. The CDR3 DNA is TGTGCCAGCACTCCGAGGAGGGGCTGGAACACCGGGGAGCTGTTTTTT. The chain employs TRBV12-3 or TRBV12-4 and TRBJ2-2, with D maybe TRBD2 (6 bases). There are 16 residues in the CDR3. Trimming stripped 7 bases from V and 1 base from J, with 16 bases between.

The chain has TRBV7-8 and TRBJ1-2, with a possible D match to TRBD1 (6 bases). CDR1 SGHVS and CDR2 FQNEAQ come from the germline V gene. The CDR3 has 14 amino acids. V shed 5 bases and J shed 4 bases, with 14 bases lying between them. The CDR3 DNA reads TGTGCCAGCAGCCGCGGACAGAACGGCTATGGCTACACCTTC. This translates into CASSRGQNGYGYTF.

This clonotype was seen repeatedly, ten times or more. V is TRBV20-1 and J is TRBJ2-7; D remains unclear. CDR1 DFQATT and CDR2 SNEGSKA come from the germline V gene (reference sequence). Trimming took off 2 bases at V and 2 bases at J, with 16 bases between the two ends. The CDR3 totals 15 residues. CDR3 loop: CSARFPRLNPYEQYF. The DNA for the CDR3 is TGCAGTGCTAGATTTCCTAGACTCAACCCCTACGAGCAGTACTTC.

The rearrangement joins TRBV20-1 to TRBJ2-3, with 8 bases that match TRBD1. CDR1 and CDR2 (germline): DFQATT, SNEGSKA (reference sequence). The J segment lost 0 bases and the V segment lost 5 bases, leaving 4 bases of the junction unmatched. The CDR3 has 14 residues. DNA for the CDR3: TGCAGTGCTCGGGACAGGAGAAGCACAGATACGCAGTATTTT. Amino acids: CSARDRRSTDTQYF.

This clonotype was seen at least ten times. The chain couples TRBV29-1 to TRBJ1-1; the match to TRBD1 covers 8 bases. This CDR3 has 16 residues. CDR1 and CDR2 from the germline V gene are SQVTM and ANQGSEA. The trim removed 3 bases at V and 5 bases at J, leaving 14 bases unmatched. DNA of the CDR3: TGCAGCGTTGAGGGACAGGATAGAAATCAGGGGACTGAAGCTTTCTTT. This codes for CSVEGQDRNQGTEAFF.

The rearrangement joins TRBV7-2 to TRBJ2-1, with TRBD2 identical over 10 bases. This CDR3 comprises 15 residues. The J segment lost 8 bases and the V segment lost 4 bases, leaving 8 bases of the junction unmatched. Germline values: CDR1 SGHTA, CDR2 FQGNSA. The CDR3: CASSSYQLAGHEQFF. DNA for the CDR3: TGTGCCAGCAGCTCTTACCAACTAGCGGGACATGAGCAGTTCTTC. Based on the CDR3 plus reference TRBV7-2 and TRBJ2-1, the full variable domain is GAGVSQSPSNKVTEKGKDVELRCDPISGHTALYWYRQSLGQGLEFLIYFQGNSAPDKSGLPSDRFSAERTGGSVSTLTIQRTQQEDSAVYLCASSSYQLAGHEQFFGPGTRLTVL.